The 10 T cell receptor beta chains listed next were all sequenced from one sample in a study of Tregs in tolerant kidney transplant recipients (dated by TCRdb to about 2019). Library preparation used the immunoSEQ multiplex PCR assay. Here the immuneACCESS table is served through TCRdb, limited to in-frame sequences with V and J called. Missing clones are a known gap in these copies; in checked studies unresolved V genes cover under half, and the rest lacks a known reason. This sample comprises approximately 43,000 clones, roughly 89% of them detected only once. 0.6% to 0.7% of the sample is in the top ten clones. The sample taken for sequencing was Tregs from blood. The receptors derive from a human donor in good health.

The sample holds a few counts of this clone. This chain links TRBV5-1 with TRBJ2-5; 8 bases fit TRBD1. J gave up 9 bases and V 3 bases, and 7 bases lay outside the gene matches. Germline V gene data show CDR1 as SGHRS and CDR2 as YFSETQ. The length of the CDR3 is 13 residues. CDR3 in amino acids: CASSWDRNWAQYF. The CDR3 DNA sequence: TGCGCCAGCAGCTGGGACAGGAATTGGGCCCAGTACTTC.

The chain carries TRBV7-9 and TRBJ2-2; TRBD2 agrees at 13 bases. This CDR3 is 16 amino acids long. V was clipped by 5 bases and J by 6 bases; unmatched bases: 6. Germline V CDR1 and CDR2: SEHNR, FQNEAQ (reference sequence). Here the CDR3 DNA reads TGTGCCAGCAGCCTACGGACTAGCGGGAGTGCCGGGGAGCTGTTTTTT. Encoded protein: CASSLRTSGSAGELFF.

V is TRBV14 and J is TRBJ2-1; 8 bases match TRBD2. The CDR3 is 21 amino acids. J gave up 8 bases and V 0 bases, and 24 bases lay outside the gene matches. Germline CDR1 is SGHDN and CDR2 is FVKESK. The CDR3 is CASSQESKTAWTRAGDHEQFF. As DNA, the CDR3 is TGTGCCAGCAGCCAAGAGAGTAAGACAGCCTGGACCAGAGCGGGAGACCATGAGCAGTTCTTC.

The V gene is TRBV5-1, the J gene TRBJ1-1; 8 bases agree with TRBD1. V shed 4 bases, J shed 10 bases, and the junction held 12 bases outside the gene matches. Germline V gene data show CDR1 as SGHRS and CDR2 as YFSETQ. The CDR3 has 14 residues. CDR3 nucleotides: TGCGCCAGCAGCCCTGGACAGGGCGTGTGGATAGCTTTCTTT. It translates to CASSPGQGVWIAFF. Full variable domain (remainder filled in from reference TRBV5-1 and TRBJ1-1): KAGVTQTPRYLIKTRGQQVTLSCSPISGHRSVSWYQQTPGQGLQFLFEYFSETQRNKGNFPGRFSGRQFSNSRSEMNVSTLELGDSALYLCASSPGQGVWIAFFGQGTRLTVV.

The rearrangement links TRBV14 to TRBJ1-2; D perhaps matches TRBD1 (5 bases). The germline V and J ends were trimmed by 5 bases and 4 bases, with 20 bases remaining between them. CDR1 SGHDN and CDR2 FVKESK come from the germline V gene. This CDR3 is built from 16 residues. CDR3 DNA sequence: TGTGCCAGCAGCGGGGGGAAGGAGCCCTACCTCTATGGCTACACCTTC. Translating gives CASSGGKEPYLYGYTF.

This rearrangement joins TRBV6-5 to TRBJ1-1; D may be TRBD1 (6 bases). V was clipped by 6 bases and J by 9 bases, with 17 bases between them. Per germline, CDR1 MNHEY and CDR2 SVGAGI. CDR3 size: 13 residues. CDR3 protein: CASSPNPQGKAFF. DNA of the CDR3: TGTGCCAGCAGCCCGAACCCTCAGGGGAAAGCTTTCTTT.

The chain carries TRBV7-2 and TRBJ2-7; D may be TRBD2 (6 bases). Between the trimmed V and J ends, which lost 1 base and 2 bases, there was a span of 18 bases. The germline V gene encodes CDR1 SGHTA and CDR2 FQGNSA. CDR3 length: 17 residues. The CDR3 nucleotides are TGTGCCAGCAGCTTAGTGGTTAGCGGAGAACTTGCCTACGAGCAGTACTTC. Residues: CASSLVVSGELAYEQYF.

The chain recombines TRBV18 with TRBJ2-1, with TRBD2 matching 13 bases. This CDR3 spans 20 amino acids. V was pared by 3 bases and J by 0 bases, with 11 bases of the junction left unmatched. Germline-derived CDR1 and CDR2 are KGHSH and LQKENI. CDR3 protein: CASSPSAGLAGVASYNEQFF. The CDR3 nucleotides read TGTGCCAGCTCACCGAGCGCAGGACTAGCGGGAGTCGCCTCCTACAATGAGCAGTTCTTC.

The chain recombines TRBV6-1 with TRBJ1-4, with D maybe TRBD1 (5 bases). The CDR3 runs 16 residues. The germline CDR1 and CDR2 sequences are MNHNS and SASEGT. Trimming stripped 4 bases from V and 0 bases from J, with 12 bases between. CDR3 region: CASSGPQGPTNEKLFF. The CDR3 DNA sequence: TGTGCCAGCAGTGGCCCCCAGGGACCAACTAATGAAAAACTGTTTTTT.

CDR3 nucleotides: TGTGCCAGCAGCCTAGGCACTTTGGTGGGCGAGCAGTACTTC. Protein product: CASSLGTLVGEQYF. The gene calls are TRBV5-8 and TRBJ2-7; D gene unclear. Trimming pared 4 bases from V and 6 bases from J, leaving 17 bases between. Germline values: CDR1 SGHTS, CDR2 YDEGEE. The CDR3 length is 14 residues. Drawing the rest from reference TRBV5-8 and TRBJ2-7, the complete variable domain is EAGVTQSPTHLIKTRGQQATLRCSPISGHTSVYWYQQALGLGLQFLLWYDEGEERNRGNFPPRFSGRQFPNYSSELNVNALELEDSALYLCASSLGTLVGEQYFGPGTRLTVT.